The 15 T cell receptor beta chains presented below share a single source sample, sequenced in a study of blood T cell repertoires in COVID-19 (dated by TCRdb to the early 2020s). The library was obtained by the immunoSEQ multiplex PCR assay. Not all clones reach the TCRdb copy of this immuneACCESS table, which keeps in-frame sequences only. Checked studies attribute under half of the gap to unresolved V genes and leave the rest unexplained. Present in this sample are 84,000 or so clones, more than 60% of which were seen just once. The top ten constitute roughly 53% of the sample. Sequenced input: peripheral blood. The receptors originated from a human donor in a cohort sampled during active COVID-19.

This chain joins TRBV28 and TRBJ1-4; D uncertain. With 7 bases removed from V and 8 bases from J, the gap between germline ends came to 14 bases. In germline, CDR1 is MDHEN, CDR2 SYDVKM. This CDR3 is 13 amino acids long. CDR3 residues: CASNGRVREKLFF. For the CDR3, the DNA is TGTGCCAGCAACGGGAGGGTACGAGAAAAACTGTTTTTT. The entire variable domain, with the rest obtained from reference TRBV28 and TRBJ1-4, is as follows: DVKVTQSSRYLVKRTGEKVFLECVQDMDHENMFWYRQDPGLGLRLIYFSYDVKMKEKGDIPEGYSVSREKKERFSLILESASTNQTSMYLCASNGRVREKLFFGSGTQLSVL.

This clone was counted between two and nine times. The gene calls are TRBV13 and TRBJ1-6; a weak D match, TRBD1 (6 bases). The CDR3 covers 15 residues. Per the germline V gene, CDR1 is PRHDT and CDR2 is FYEKMQ (reference sequence). The V gene lost 3 bases and the J gene lost 6 bases, with 12 bases spanning the gap. The CDR3 DNA is TGTGCCAGCAGCTTCTTCAGAGGGGGTAATTCACCCCTCCACTTT. The encoded protein is CASSFFRGGNSPLHF.

The CDR3 coding sequence is TGTGCCAGCAGTTATCCCGTTCGGGAGCTGTTTTTT. It is translated as CASSYPVRELFF. This chain uses TRBV6-2 or TRBV6-3 with TRBJ2-2; no definite D call. The V gene's germline CDR1 is MNHEY and CDR2 SVGEGT. This CDR3 contains 12 residues. Trimming took off 3 bases at V and 9 bases at J, with 8 bases between the two ends.

A few counts support this clone. The chain combines TRBV7-9 with TRBJ2-5, with 8 bases fitting TRBD1. From germline, CDR1 is SEHNR and CDR2 FQNEAQ (reference sequence). V dropped 5 bases and J dropped 0; count of bases not matched to a gene: 8. The CDR3 spans 16 residues. CDR3 nucleotides: TGTGCCAGCAGCCCGACCAGGGACAGGTACCAAGAGACCCAGTACTTC. It translates to CASSPTRDRYQETQYF.

This chain connects TRBV13 to TRBJ2-7; 11 bases fit TRBD2. The CDR3 consists of 13 residues. V trimming: 7 bases; J trimming: 6 bases; junction bases outside the gene matches: 5. Per the germline V gene, CDR1 is PRHDT and CDR2 is FYEKMQ (reference sequence). CDR3 nucleotides: TGTGCCAGCAACCGACTAGCGGGGAGCGAGCAGTACTTC. Its translation is CASNRLAGSEQYF. Filled out from reference TRBV13 and TRBJ2-7, the complete variable domain reads AAGVIQSPRHLIKEKRETATLKCYPIPRHDTVYWYQQGPGQDPQFLISFYEKMQSDKGSIPDRFSAQQFSDYHSELNMSSLELGDSALYFCASNRLAGSEQYFGPGTRLTVT.

This clone was found a few times. V usage is TRBV28 and J usage is TRBJ2-7; 14 nucleotides line up with TRBD2. Germline CDR1 reads MDHEN; CDR2 reads SYDVKM. The length of the CDR3 is 17 residues. Germline trimming cut 3 bases from V and 3 bases from J; bases unmatched to any gene: 7. CDR3 bases: TGTGCCAGCAGTTTTCGGACTAGCGGGAGGTTTGACTACGAGCAGTACTTC. Its protein product is CASSFRTSGRFDYEQYF.

The chain recombines TRBV9 with TRBJ2-5; D gene ambiguous. V shed 4 bases and J shed 6 bases, with 10 bases lying between them. CDR3 length: 12 residues. CDR1 SGDLS and CDR2 YYNGEE come from the germline V gene. CDR3 in amino acids: CASSREPKTQYF. CDR3 DNA sequence: TGTGCCAGCAGCCGCGAACCGAAGACCCAGTACTTC.

This clone was recorded a few times. This chain uses TRBV6-2 or TRBV6-3 with TRBJ2-2; 11 nucleotides line up with TRBD1. V dropped 0 bases and J dropped 4; count of bases not matched to a gene: 7. CDR1 and CDR2 (germline): MNHEY, SVGEGT. There are 18 residues in the CDR3. The CDR3 spells CASSYSPDRGPITGELFF. The CDR3 nucleotides read TGTGCCAGCAGTTACTCGCCGGACAGGGGGCCCATCACCGGGGAGCTGTTTTTT.

This clone has only a few counts. The rearrangement joins TRBV27 to TRBJ1-6; perhaps TRBD1 as D (6 bases). Germline CDR1 MNHEY, CDR2 SMNVEV (reference sequence). V dropped 4 bases and J dropped 1 base, with 20 bases sitting between them. The CDR3 runs 19 residues. CDR3 region: CASSSARKGVESYNSPLHF. Written as DNA, the CDR3 is TGTGCCAGCAGTTCCGCCCGAAAGGGGGTTGAATCCTATAATTCACCCCTCCACTTT.

This clone has only a few counts. The rearrangement uses TRBV10-1 and TRBJ2-7; TRBD1 might be the D (6 bases). Trimming left V 2 bases short and J 0 bases short, with 20 bases between. The germline CDR1 and CDR2 sequences are WNHNN and SYGVQD (reference sequence). This CDR3 is built from 18 residues. The CDR3 DNA sequence: TGCGCCAGCAGTGAGGGGGTTGTTTTAACAGGGATCTCCTACGAGCAGTACTTC. Residues: CASSEGVVLTGISYEQYF.

This clone was seen more than once but under ten times. J is TRBJ1-2 and V is TRBV9; TRBD1 agrees at 8 bases. The ends lost 2 bases at V and 5 bases at J; junction bases unmatched: 11. The germline CDR1 and CDR2 sequences are SGDLS and YYNGEE. The CDR3 consists of 16 residues. The CDR3 bases are TGTGCCAGCAGCGTCGGCAGACAGGGGAAAATTTATGGCTACACCTTC. Amino acid sequence: CASSVGRQGKIYGYTF. Full variable domain (remainder filled in from reference TRBV9 and TRBJ1-2): DSGVTQTPKHLITATGQRVTLRCSPRSGDLSVYWYQQSLDQGLQFLIQYYNGEERAKGNILERFSAQQFPDLHSELNLSSLELGDSALYFCASSVGRQGKIYGYTFGSGTRLTVV.

This clone has only a few counts. The chain combines TRBV7-9 with TRBJ1-5; D call uncertain. The CDR3 extends over 13 amino acids. Trimming removed 0 bases from V and 7 bases from J, with 7 bases in between. Germline CDR1 reads SEHNR; CDR2 reads FQNEAQ (reference sequence). The CDR3 spells CASSLADIQPQHF. CDR3 nucleotides: TGTGCCAGCAGCTTAGCTGACATACAGCCCCAGCATTTT.

The chain has TRBV5-1 and TRBJ2-5; 11 bases align to TRBD2. The V segment lost 3 bases and the J segment 1 base; nucleotides outside the gene matches: 5. CDR3 length: 16 residues. The germline CDR1 and CDR2 sequences are SGHRS and YFSETQ. CDR3 sequence reads: CASSSYGLAGQETQYF. Written as DNA, the CDR3 is TGCGCCAGCAGCTCCTATGGACTAGCGGGCCAAGAGACCCAGTACTTC.

The genes are TRBV28 and TRBJ1-6; weak D call: TRBD1 (6 bases). Germline CDR1 MDHEN, CDR2 SYDVKM. V lost 6 bases and J lost 8, with 11 bases in between. This CDR3 has 13 residues. Written as DNA, the CDR3 is TGTGCCAGCAGACCCGGGACACATTCACCCCTCCACTTT. Amino acid sequence: CASRPGTHSPLHF. The full variable domain, in which reference TRBV28 and TRBJ1-6 provide the parts outside the CDR3, is DVKVTQSSRYLVKRTGEKVFLECVQDMDHENMFWYRQDPGLGLRLIYFSYDVKMKEKGDIPEGYSVSREKKERFSLILESASTNQTSMYLCASRPGTHSPLHFGNGTRLTVT.

This chain uses TRBV20-1 with TRBJ2-2; possibly TRBD2 for D (5 bases). With 3 bases removed from V and 6 bases from J, the gap between germline ends came to 14 bases. Germline loops: CDR1 DFQATT, CDR2 SNEGSKA (reference sequence). The CDR3 has 14 residues. The CDR3 DNA sequence: TGCAGTGCTAGTCCCAATCAACTAGCCGGGGAGCTGTTTTTT. It encodes CSASPNQLAGELFF.